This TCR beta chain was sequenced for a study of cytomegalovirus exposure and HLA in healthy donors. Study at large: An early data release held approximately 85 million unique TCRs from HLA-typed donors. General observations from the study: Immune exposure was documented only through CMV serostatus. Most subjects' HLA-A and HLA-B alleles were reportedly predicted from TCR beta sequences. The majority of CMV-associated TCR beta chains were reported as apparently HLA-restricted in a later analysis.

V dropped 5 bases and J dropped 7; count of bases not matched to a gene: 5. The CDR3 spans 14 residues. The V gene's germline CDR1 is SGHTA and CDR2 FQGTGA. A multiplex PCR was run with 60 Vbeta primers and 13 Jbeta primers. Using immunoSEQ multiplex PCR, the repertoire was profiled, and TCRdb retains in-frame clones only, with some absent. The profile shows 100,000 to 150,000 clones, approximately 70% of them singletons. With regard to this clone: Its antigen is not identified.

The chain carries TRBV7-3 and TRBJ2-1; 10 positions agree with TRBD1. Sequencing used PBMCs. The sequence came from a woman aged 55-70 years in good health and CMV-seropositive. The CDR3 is CASSRDRGGNEQFF. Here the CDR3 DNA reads TGTGCCAGCAGCCGGGACAGGGGAGGAAATGAGCAGTTCTTC.